This T cell receptor beta chain was identified in a study of blood T cell repertoires in COVID-19. Background on the study: Specimens from acute and convalescent COVID-19 originated in the United States, Italy and Spain.

Patients in Seattle were enrolled during active infection, then followed longitudinally. Authors' data handling: Amplification of reference gene primers provided the estimated nucleated cell counts. Sequencing used immunoSEQ multiplex PCR; TCRdb keeps in-frame clones, though not all of them. The DNA was the basis for D and trimming; V, J and clone size are from that table. Of over 150,000 clones in the sample, roughly four fifths were seen once. Germline-derived CDR1 and CDR2 are MDHEN and SYDVKM. The ends lost 5 bases at V and 6 bases at J; junction bases unmatched: 5. This CDR3 has 14 amino acids. Comment on this clone: In the same sample, other DNA sequences code for this CDR3.

The chain combines TRBV28 with TRBJ1-5; 9 positions match TRBD1. Sequencing input: peripheral blood. The TCR sequence derives from a woman aged 70-85 years with COVID-19, enrolled during active disease. CDR3 in amino acids: CASSLGQGGQPQHF. DNA for the CDR3: TGTGCCAGCAGTCTGGGACAGGGTGGTCAGCCCCAGCATTTT.